This TCR beta chain was identified during a study of T cell clones after liver transplantation (dated by TCRdb to about 2019). Study-level background: The samples were obtained from ITN030ST, a randomized trial that attempted immunosuppression withdrawal within 2 years after liver transplantation. After a pre-transplant mixed lymphocyte reaction, TCRbeta sequencing was used to pinpoint donor-reactive T cell clones, which were subsequently tracked in post-transplant blood. Third party-reactive TCRbeta sequences were also identified from pre-transplant MLRs to serve as an antigen-independent comparator for donor-reactive sequences. Three of the eight recipients were HCV-positive; the others were transplanted for non-autoimmune, non-viral indications. Subjects received no induction therapy and standard immunosuppression until randomization at 12-24 months post-transplant. Tolerance was defined as complete immunosuppression withdrawal for at least one year with no rise in liver enzymes beyond twice the upper limit of normal. Blood samples were taken pre-transplant, pre-randomization before withdrawal, and post-randomization after full withdrawal or failed withdrawal. Of the 8 liver transplant recipients making up the studied cohort, 3 were classified as tolerant and 5 as non-tolerant. The paper as a whole reports these results and caveats: In most of the 8 subjects, circulating donor-reactive CD4 TCRbeta sequences decreased significantly after transplant, regardless of tolerance or HCV status. Once repertoire turnover was taken into account, donor-reactive detection showed a significant reduction for CD4 in 7 of 8 subjects and for CD8 in 8 of 8. Low numbers of available donor cells limited the measurable donor-reactive repertoire in a couple of subjects. Because of small, heterogeneous patient numbers and non-standardized post-transplant time points, the conclusions were only preliminary. A greater decline was seen for donor-reactive sequences than for third party-reactive sequences, suggesting partial antigen-specific deletion unrelated to withdrawal success. Without allograft tissue specimens, donor-reactive T cells may have migrated into the graft rather than being deleted.

High-throughput TCRbeta CDR3 sequencing of frozen genomic DNA was performed by immunoSEQ, including PCR amplification, mapping, bias correction and internal controls. Per the source publication's procedure: Only productive rearrangements were retained, with each unique TCRbeta sequence defined by its CDR3 nucleotide sequence together with its V and J gene. For classification of a sequence as donor-reactive, at least 5-fold expansion in CFSE-low cells relative to unstimulated pre-transplant cells and a frequency of at least 0.01% were required. Minimum frequency thresholds were set for each subject on the basis of the unstimulated sample with the lowest template count, so that a detection power of at least 90% was ensured. Jensen-Shannon divergence between the top 1000 TCRbeta sequences post- versus pre-transplant served as the measure of repertoire turnover. Changes in detection of donor-reactive sequences were tested with two-sided Fisher's exact tests. TCRdb's version of the immuneACCESS table is confined to in-frame rearrangements and falls short of the full clone set. An unresolved V gene accounts for under half of the shortfall where checked; the remainder is of unknown origin. For V, J and clone size, that table is used; D and trimming come from the DNA. This sample has roughly 62,000 clones in its table, and about 71% of those were observed once. The top ten hold 2.8% of the sample.

Trimming removed 2 bases from V and 5 bases from J, leaving 11 bases between the germline ends. CDR1 MNHEY and CDR2 SVGAGI are derived from the germline V gene. Counted from cysteine to phenylalanine, this CDR3 has 14 amino acids. The DNA shown is the 42-base CDR3, in frame from base 1. As concerns this clone: Its antigen is currently not known. No qualities accompany the bases; no much larger clone lies one base away.

Thawed unstimulated PBMCs were stained for CD3, CD4 and CD8 and FACS-sorted into CD3+CD4+ and CD3+CD8+ populations. Randomization to immunosuppression withdrawal applied to every one of the 8 studied subjects. The Qiagen DNeasy Blood and Tissue Kit was used to isolate genomic DNA. The specimen was CD4+ T cells from blood, collected at the roughly 15-month timepoint. The chain couples TRBV6-5 to TRBJ2-3; TRBD1 is perhaps the D gene, given 6 matching bases. The receptor comes from a human patient who received a liver transplant. After a transplant, some of the T cells may come from the graft donor. The DNA is TGTGCCAGCAGTTACCAGGGGTCGGGAGATACGCAGTATTTT. Its product reads: CASSYQGSGDTQYF.